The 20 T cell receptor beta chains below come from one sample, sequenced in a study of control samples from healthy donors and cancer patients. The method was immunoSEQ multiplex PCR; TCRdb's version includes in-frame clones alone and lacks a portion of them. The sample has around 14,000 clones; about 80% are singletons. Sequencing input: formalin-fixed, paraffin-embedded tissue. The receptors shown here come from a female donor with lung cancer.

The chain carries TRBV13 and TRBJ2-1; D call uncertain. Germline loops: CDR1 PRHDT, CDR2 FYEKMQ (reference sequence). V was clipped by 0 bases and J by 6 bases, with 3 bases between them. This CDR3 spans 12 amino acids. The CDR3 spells CASSLGVNEQFF. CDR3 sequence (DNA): TGTGCCAGCAGCTTAGGGGTCAATGAGCAGTTCTTC.

The CDR3 spells CASSFGYSGANVLTF. The CDR3 DNA reads as TGTGCCAGCAGCTTCGGCTACTCTGGGGCCAACGTCCTGACTTTC. The chain joins TRBV7-2 to TRBJ2-6; D unclear. The germline V gene has CDR1 SGHTA and CDR2 FQGNSA. V lost 3 bases to trimming and J lost 0 bases, with 6 bases between them. CDR3 size: 15 residues.

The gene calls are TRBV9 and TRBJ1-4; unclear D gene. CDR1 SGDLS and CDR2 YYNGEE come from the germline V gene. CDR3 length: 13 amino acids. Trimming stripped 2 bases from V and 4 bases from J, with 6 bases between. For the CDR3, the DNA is TGTGCCAGCAGCGTTACTGGTAATGAAAAACTGTTTTTT. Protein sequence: CASSVTGNEKLFF.

The chain's CDR3 is CAISEPDRTYEQYF. CDR3 bases: TGTGCCATCAGTGAGCCCGACAGAACCTACGAGCAGTACTTC. The chain recombines TRBV10-3 with TRBJ2-7; D is perhaps TRBD1 (5 bases). Trimming pared 2 bases from V and 2 bases from J, leaving 10 bases between. Looked up from germline, CDR1 is ENHRY and CDR2 is SYGVKD. The CDR3 consists of 14 residues.

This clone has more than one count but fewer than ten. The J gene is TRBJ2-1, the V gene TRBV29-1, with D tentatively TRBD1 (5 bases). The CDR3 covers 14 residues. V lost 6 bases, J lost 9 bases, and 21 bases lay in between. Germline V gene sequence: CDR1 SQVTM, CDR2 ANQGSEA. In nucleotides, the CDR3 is TGCAGCGTAAAATTGGAGCTCCCAACAGGTGAGCAGTTCTTC. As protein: CSVKLELPTGEQFF.

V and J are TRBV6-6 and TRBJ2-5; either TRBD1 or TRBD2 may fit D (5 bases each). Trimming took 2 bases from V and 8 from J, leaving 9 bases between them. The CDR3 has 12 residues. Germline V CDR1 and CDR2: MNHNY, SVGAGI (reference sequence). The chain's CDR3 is CASSYGGYTQYF. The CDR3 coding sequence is TGTGCCAGCAGTTACGGGGGTTATACCCAGTACTTC.

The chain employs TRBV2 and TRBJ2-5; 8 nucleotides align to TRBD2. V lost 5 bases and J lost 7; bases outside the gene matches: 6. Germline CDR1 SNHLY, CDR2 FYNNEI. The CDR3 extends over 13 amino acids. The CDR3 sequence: CASSPGLEGTQYF. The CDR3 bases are TGTGCCAGCAGTCCGGGACTAGAGGGGACCCAGTACTTC.

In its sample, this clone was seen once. The CDR3 protein is CSASGGITGANVLTF. For the CDR3, the DNA is TGCAGTGCTAGTGGTGGGATTACTGGGGCCAACGTCCTGACTTTC. V usage is TRBV20-1 and J usage is TRBJ2-6; D ambiguous. The CDR3 extends over 15 amino acids. Germline V gene sequence: CDR1 DFQATT, CDR2 SNEGSKA (reference sequence). The V and J ends lost 3 bases and 2 bases respectively, with 11 bases between them.

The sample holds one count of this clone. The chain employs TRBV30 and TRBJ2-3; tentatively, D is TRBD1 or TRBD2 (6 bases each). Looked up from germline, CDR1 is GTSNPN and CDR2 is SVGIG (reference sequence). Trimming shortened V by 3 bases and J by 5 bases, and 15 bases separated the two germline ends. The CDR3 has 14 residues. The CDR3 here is CAWSPPGAGDTQYF. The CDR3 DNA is TGTGCCTGGAGCCCTCCGGGGGCTGGAGATACGCAGTATTTT. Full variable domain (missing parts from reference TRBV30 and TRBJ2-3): SQTIHQWPATLVQPVGSPLSLECTVEGTSNPNLYWYRQAAGRGLQLLFYSVGIGQISSEVPQNLSASRPQDRQFILSSKKLLLSDSGFYLCAWSPPGAGDTQYFGPGTRLTVL.

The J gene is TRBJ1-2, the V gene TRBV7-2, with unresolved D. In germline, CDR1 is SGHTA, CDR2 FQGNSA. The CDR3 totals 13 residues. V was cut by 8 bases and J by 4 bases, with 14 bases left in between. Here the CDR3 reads CASSQGRSYGYTF. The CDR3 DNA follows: TGTGCCAGCTCCCAAGGACGGTCCTATGGCTACACCTTC.

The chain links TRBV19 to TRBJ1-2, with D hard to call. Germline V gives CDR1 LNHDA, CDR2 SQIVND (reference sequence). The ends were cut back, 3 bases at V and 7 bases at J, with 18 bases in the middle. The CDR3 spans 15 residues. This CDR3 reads CASSISFVGFPGYTF. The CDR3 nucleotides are TGTGCCAGTAGTATCAGTTTCGTAGGGTTTCCTGGCTACACCTTC.

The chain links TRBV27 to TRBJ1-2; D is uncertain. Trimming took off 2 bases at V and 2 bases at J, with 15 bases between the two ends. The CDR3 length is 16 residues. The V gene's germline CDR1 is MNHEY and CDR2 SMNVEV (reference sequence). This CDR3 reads CASSLNFGTLNYGYTF. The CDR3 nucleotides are TGTGCCAGCAGTTTAAACTTCGGTACTCTAAACTATGGCTACACCTTC.

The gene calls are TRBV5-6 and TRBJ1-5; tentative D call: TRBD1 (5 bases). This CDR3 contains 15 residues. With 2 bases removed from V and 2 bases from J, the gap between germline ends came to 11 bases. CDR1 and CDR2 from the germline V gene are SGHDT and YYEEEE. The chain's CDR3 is CASSFQGSRNQPQHF. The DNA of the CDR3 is TGTGCCAGCAGCTTTCAGGGATCCCGCAATCAGCCCCAGCATTTT.

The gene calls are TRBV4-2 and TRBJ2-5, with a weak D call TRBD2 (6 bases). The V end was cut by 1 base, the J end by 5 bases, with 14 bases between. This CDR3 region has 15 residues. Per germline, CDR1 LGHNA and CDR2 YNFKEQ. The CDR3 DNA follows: TGTGCCAGCAGCCAAGGGAGGGCCGGTGGGGAGACCCAGTACTTC. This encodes CASSQGRAGGETQYF.

CDR3 sequence: CASSRQGGGGYTF. In DNA form, the CDR3 reads TGTGCCAGCAGTAGACAGGGGGGTGGCGGCTACACCTTC. This rearrangement joins TRBV3-1 (or the pseudogene TRBV3-2) to TRBJ1-2; TRBD1 matches at 9 bases. V trimming: 6 bases; J trimming: 8 bases; junction bases outside the gene matches: 7. The CDR3 consists of 13 residues. Per germline, CDR1 LGHDT and CDR2 YNNKEL (reference sequence).

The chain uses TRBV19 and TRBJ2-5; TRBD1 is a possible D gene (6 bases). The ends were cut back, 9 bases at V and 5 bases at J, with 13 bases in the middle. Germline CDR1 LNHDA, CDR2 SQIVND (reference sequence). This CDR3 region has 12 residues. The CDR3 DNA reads TGTGCCAGCAAGGGGGTCCCCGAGACCCAGTACTTC. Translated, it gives CASKGVPETQYF. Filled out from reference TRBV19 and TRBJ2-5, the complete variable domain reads DGGITQSPKYLFRKEGQNVTLSCEQNLNHDAMYWYRQDPGQGLRLIYYSQIVNDFQKGDIAEGYSVSREKKESFPLTVTSAQKNPTAFYLCASKGVPETQYFGPGTRLLVL.

CDR3 protein: CASSLRGERHNEQFF. The CDR3 DNA sequence: TGCGCCAGCAGCTTGAGGGGGGAGAGGCACAATGAGCAGTTCTTC. V gene TRBV5-1 combines with J gene TRBJ2-1, with D perhaps being TRBD1 or TRBD2 (6 bases each). Germline V gives CDR1 SGHRS, CDR2 YFSETQ. Trimming shortened V by 1 base and J by 5 bases, and 13 bases separated the two germline ends. The CDR3 length is 15 residues.

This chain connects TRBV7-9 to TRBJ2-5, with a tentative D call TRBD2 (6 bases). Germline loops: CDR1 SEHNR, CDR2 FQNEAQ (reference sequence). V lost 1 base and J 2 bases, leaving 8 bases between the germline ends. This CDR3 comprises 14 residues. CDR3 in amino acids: CASSLGGNQETQYF. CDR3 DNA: TGTGCCAGCAGCTTAGGCGGGAATCAAGAGACCCAGTACTTC.

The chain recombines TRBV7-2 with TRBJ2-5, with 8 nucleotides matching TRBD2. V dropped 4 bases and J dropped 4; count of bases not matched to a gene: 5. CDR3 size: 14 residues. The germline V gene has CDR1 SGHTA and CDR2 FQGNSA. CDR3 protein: CASSYGGARETQYF. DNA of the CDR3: TGTGCCAGCAGCTACGGGGGGGCGAGAGAGACCCAGTACTTC.

The CDR3 sequence is CAIEGNTEAFF. CDR3 sequence (DNA): TGTGCCATCGAGGGAAACACTGAAGCTTTCTTT. This rearrangement joins TRBV7-9 to TRBJ1-1, with D unresolved. The V end was cut by 10 bases, the J end by 2 bases, with 8 bases between. Per germline, CDR1 SEHNR and CDR2 FQNEAQ (reference sequence). The CDR3 totals 11 residues.